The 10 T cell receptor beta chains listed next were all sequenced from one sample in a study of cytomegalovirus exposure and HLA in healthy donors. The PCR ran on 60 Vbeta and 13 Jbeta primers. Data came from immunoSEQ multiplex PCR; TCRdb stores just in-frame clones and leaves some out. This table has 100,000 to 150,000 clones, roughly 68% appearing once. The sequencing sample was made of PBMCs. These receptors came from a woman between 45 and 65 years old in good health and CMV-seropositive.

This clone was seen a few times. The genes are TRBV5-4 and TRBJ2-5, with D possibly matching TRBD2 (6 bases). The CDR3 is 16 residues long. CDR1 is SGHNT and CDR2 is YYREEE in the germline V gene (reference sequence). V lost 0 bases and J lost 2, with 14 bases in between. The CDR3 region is CASSLERNSGQETQYF. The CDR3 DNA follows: TGTGCCAGCAGCTTGGAGCGCAACAGCGGGCAAGAGACCCAGTACTTC.

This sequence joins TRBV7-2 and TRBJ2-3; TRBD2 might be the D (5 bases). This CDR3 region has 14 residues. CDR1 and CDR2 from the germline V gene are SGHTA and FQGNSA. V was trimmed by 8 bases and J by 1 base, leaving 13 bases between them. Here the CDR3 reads CASLVSGGTDTQYF. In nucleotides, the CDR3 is TGTGCCAGCTTAGTCTCCGGGGGCACAGATACGCAGTATTTT. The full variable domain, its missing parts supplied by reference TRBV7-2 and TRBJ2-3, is GAGVSQSPSNKVTEKGKDVELRCDPISGHTALYWYRQSLGQGLEFLIYFQGNSAPDKSGLPSDRFSAERTGGSVSTLTIQRTQQEDSAVYLCASLVSGGTDTQYFGPGTRLTVL.

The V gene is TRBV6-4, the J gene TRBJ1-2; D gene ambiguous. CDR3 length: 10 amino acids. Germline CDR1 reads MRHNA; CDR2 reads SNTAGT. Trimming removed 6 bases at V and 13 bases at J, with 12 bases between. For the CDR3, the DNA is TGTGCCAGCAGGGGCCCTCCCCCCACCTTC. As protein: CASRGPPPTF.

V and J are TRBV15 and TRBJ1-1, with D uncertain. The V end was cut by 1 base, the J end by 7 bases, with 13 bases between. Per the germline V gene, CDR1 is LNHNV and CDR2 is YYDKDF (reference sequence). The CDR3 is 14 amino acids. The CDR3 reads CATSRAQVPYEAFF. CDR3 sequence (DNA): TGTGCCACCAGCAGAGCCCAGGTTCCATATGAAGCTTTCTTT.

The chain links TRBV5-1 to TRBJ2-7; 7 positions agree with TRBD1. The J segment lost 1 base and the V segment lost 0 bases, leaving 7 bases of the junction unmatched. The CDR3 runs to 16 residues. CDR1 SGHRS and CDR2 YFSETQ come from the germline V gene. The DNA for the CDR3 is TGCGCCAGCAGCTTGGATCCGGCAGGGGGTTCCTACGAGCAGTACTTC. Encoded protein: CASSLDPAGGSYEQYF.

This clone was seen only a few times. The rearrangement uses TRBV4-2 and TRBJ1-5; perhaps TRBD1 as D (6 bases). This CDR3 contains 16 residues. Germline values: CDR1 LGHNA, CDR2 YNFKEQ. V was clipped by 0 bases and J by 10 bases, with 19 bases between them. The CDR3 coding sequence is TGTGCCAGCAGCCAAGATAGAACAGGGAGGGAAGGCCCCCAGCATTTT. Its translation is CASSQDRTGREGPQHF.

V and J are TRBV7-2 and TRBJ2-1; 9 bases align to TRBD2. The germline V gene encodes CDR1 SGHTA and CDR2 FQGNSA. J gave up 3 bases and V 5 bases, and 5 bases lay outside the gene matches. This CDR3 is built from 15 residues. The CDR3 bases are TGTGCCAGCAGCGAGGCTAGCGGGGACTACAATGAGCAGTTCTTC. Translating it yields CASSEASGDYNEQFF.

Here the CDR3 reads CASSLTDRATEAFF. The CDR3 DNA reads TGTGCCAGCAGCTTAACCGACAGGGCCACTGAAGCTTTCTTT. The gene calls are TRBV11-2 and TRBJ1-1, with TRBD1 matching 7 bases. This CDR3 contains 14 residues. Germline-derived CDR1 and CDR2 are SGHAT and FQNNGV. Trimming cost V 2 bases and J 4 bases; bases outside gene matches: 4.

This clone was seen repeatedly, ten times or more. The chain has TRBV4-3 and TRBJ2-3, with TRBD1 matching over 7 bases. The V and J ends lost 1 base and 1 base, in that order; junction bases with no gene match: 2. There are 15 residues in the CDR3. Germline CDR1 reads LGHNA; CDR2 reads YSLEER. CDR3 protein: CASSQGQGRTDTQYF. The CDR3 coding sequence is TGCGCCAGCAGCCAAGGACAGGGACGCACAGATACGCAGTATTTT.

DNA of the CDR3: TGTGCCAGCAGCCAAGACCAGGGAAAAGATACGCAGTATTTT. It translates to CASSQDQGKDTQYF. The chain has TRBV14 and TRBJ2-3, with D possibly matching TRBD1 (5 bases). Trimming took 0 bases from V and 5 from J, leaving 9 bases between them. CDR3 size: 14 residues. Germline V CDR1 and CDR2: SGHDN, FVKESK.